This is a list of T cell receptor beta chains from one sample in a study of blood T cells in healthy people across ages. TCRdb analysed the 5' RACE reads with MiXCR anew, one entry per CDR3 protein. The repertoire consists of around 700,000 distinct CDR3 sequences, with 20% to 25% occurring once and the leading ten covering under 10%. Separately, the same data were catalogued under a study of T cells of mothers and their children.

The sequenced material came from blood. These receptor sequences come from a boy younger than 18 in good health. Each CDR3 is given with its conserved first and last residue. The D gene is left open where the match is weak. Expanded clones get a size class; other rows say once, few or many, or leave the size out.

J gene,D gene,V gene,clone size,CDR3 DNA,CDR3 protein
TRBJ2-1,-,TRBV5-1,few,TGCGCCAGCAGATGGGACTTCGACAATGAGCAGTTCTTC,CASRWDFDNEQFF
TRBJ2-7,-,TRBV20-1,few,TGCAGTGCTAGAGATCCGGGGACTTCGACCTACGAGCAGTACTTC,CSARDPGTSTYEQYF
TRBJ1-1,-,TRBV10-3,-,TGTGCCATCAGTGAGGGCAGTGGCACTGAAGCTTTCTTT,CAISEGSGTEAFF
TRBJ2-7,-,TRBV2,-,TGTGCCAGCAGATGGACAGAACTTTTCTACGAGCAGTACTTC,CASRWTELFYEQYF
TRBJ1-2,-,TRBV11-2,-,TGTGCCAGCAGCCCAGGGTTAAGTGTATACTATGGCTACACCTTC,CASSPGLSVYYGYTF
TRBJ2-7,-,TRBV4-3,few,TGCGCCAGCAGCGAAGGGGCTATCTCCAACGAGCAGTACTTC,CASSEGAISNEQYF
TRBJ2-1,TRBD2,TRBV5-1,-,TGCGCCAGCAGCCTGGAAGGACTAGCGGGAGGCCGGGATGAGCAGTTCTTC,CASSLEGLAGGRDEQFF
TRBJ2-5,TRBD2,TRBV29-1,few,TGCAGCGTTGGGCGGGGGGCTACGGAAGAGACCCAGTACTTC,CSVGRGATEETQYF
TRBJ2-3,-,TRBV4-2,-,TGTGCCAGCAGCCAAGATCCTAGCACAGATACGCAGTATTTT,CASSQDPSTDTQYF
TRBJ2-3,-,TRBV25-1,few,TGTGCCAGCAGGGCACAGGGAAAGAGCACAGATACGCAGTATTTT,CASRAQGKSTDTQYF